The 26 T cell receptor beta chains listed next were all sequenced from one sample in a study of T-cell memory formation after mild COVID-19 (dated by TCRdb to about 2021). Receptors were amplified or captured by 5' RACE. Sequencing took place on an Illumina NovaSeq 6000. TCRdb's own reprocessing of the public reads used fastp at Q25 and MiXCR and kept productive beta chains. Entries are consolidated by CDR3 protein sequence, retaining the most common genes and DNA. Across this sample there are about 150,000 distinct CDR3 sequences, with roughly 13% seen only once. Jointly, the top ten make up 2.5% to 3.5% of the sample. Sequenced material: PBMCs or a T cell subset sorted from them (not recorded which). These receptor sequences come from a man in his late teens or twenties who had mild COVID-19 (a few samples of this study predate the infection). The sample titles of this study are shuffled in the database, so cell type and time point are left out; the donor was told from shared clones.

The V gene is TRBV12-3 or TRBV12-4, the J gene TRBJ1-2; D remains unclear. V lost 3 bases, J lost 5 bases, and 7 bases lay in between. The CDR3 consists of 12 residues. The CDR3 here is CASSFSGYGYTF. The CDR3 bases are TGTGCCAGCAGTTTTTCGGGGTATGGCTACACCTTC.

This clonotype has more than one count but fewer than ten. The chain combines TRBV7-2 with TRBJ2-1; the match to TRBD1 covers 8 bases. With V trimmed by 3 bases and J by 1 base, 11 bases remained unmatched. This CDR3 comprises 18 residues. Germline V gives CDR1 SGHTA, CDR2 FQGNSA. CDR3: CASSFGRRRGQSYNEQFF. CDR3 DNA: TGTGCCAGCAGCTTCGGGCGACGCAGGGGGCAATCCTACAATGAGCAGTTCTTC.

This clonotype was observed a handful of times. The rearrangement uses TRBV5-1 and TRBJ2-1, with 8 positions matching TRBD1. This CDR3 comprises 15 residues. After removal of 2 bases from V and 6 bases from J, the junction contained 7 bases not matched to a gene. Germline loops: CDR1 SGHRS, CDR2 YFSETQ. The CDR3 here is CASSLRQGIGNEQFF. CDR3 nucleotide sequence: TGCGCCAGCAGCTTAAGACAGGGGATCGGCAATGAGCAGTTCTTC.

This clonotype has only a few counts. CDR3 in amino acids: CASSVEPNYQPQHF. The DNA for the CDR3 is TGTGCCAGCAGCGTAGAGCCCAACTATCAGCCCCAGCATTTT. The chain employs TRBV9 and TRBJ1-5, with unresolved D. V was cut by 0 bases and J by 5 bases, with 9 bases left in between. There are 14 residues in the CDR3. Per germline, CDR1 SGDLS and CDR2 YYNGEE.

Points on this clonotype: Its ends do not fully match the called genes, so a read error is possible. The gene calls are TRBV20-1 and TRBJ2-3; the match to TRBD2 covers 9 bases. Germline CDR1 reads DFQATT; CDR2 reads SNEGSKA (reference sequence). The CDR3 runs 14 residues. CDR3 DNA: TGCAGTGCTAACGGCGGGGGGGCAACAGATACGAAGTATTTT. Protein product: CSANGGGATDTKYF.

V is TRBV6-5 and J is TRBJ1-5, with a weak D call TRBD1 (5 bases). V was cut by 2 bases and J by 7 bases, with 9 bases left in between. The CDR3 extends over 13 amino acids. Germline V gene sequence: CDR1 MNHEY, CDR2 SVGAGI. In DNA form, the CDR3 reads TGTGCCAGCAGTTACGTTCAGGGCCAGCCCCAGCATTTT. This codes for CASSYVQGQPQHF.

The chain employs TRBV29-1 and TRBJ2-5; D not certain. The V and J ends lost 6 bases and 6 bases respectively, with 17 bases between them. CDR1 is SQVTM, CDR2 ANQGSEA, per germline. The CDR3 covers 13 residues. The CDR3 nucleotides are TGCAGCGTCAGACCACGGACGGGTCAGACCCAGTACTTC. It translates to CSVRPRTGQTQYF.

The chain carries TRBV5-1 and TRBJ2-2; 9 bases are a match to TRBD2. Germline CDR1 SGHRS, CDR2 YFSETQ. The CDR3 is 16 amino acids. Losses at the gene ends were 0 bases for V and 5 bases for J; bases not matched to a gene: 5. The CDR3 coding sequence is TGCGCCAGCAGCTTGGCCGCTAGCGGGGTAACCGGGGAGCTGTTTTTT. It is translated as CASSLAASGVTGELFF.

The rearrangement links TRBV4-1 to TRBJ2-2; TRBD1 is a possible D gene (5 bases). Trimming took off 1 base at V and 3 bases at J, with 9 bases between the two ends. This CDR3 is 15 amino acids long. Per germline, CDR1 MGHRA and CDR2 YSYEKL. CDR3 residues: CASSQVRGYTGELFF. The CDR3 DNA follows: TGCGCCAGCAGCCAAGTAAGGGGCTACACCGGGGAGCTGTTTTTT.

This clonotype came up many times. The chain couples TRBV18 to TRBJ2-5, with 9 bases that match TRBD1. Germline trimming cut 3 bases from V and 5 bases from J; bases unmatched to any gene: 4. CDR3 length: 14 amino acids. CDR1 is KGHSH, CDR2 LQKENI, per germline. The DNA for the CDR3 is TGTGCCAGCTCACCGACAGGGGGGGAGGAGACCCAGTACTTC. As protein: CASSPTGGEETQYF.

In this sample, this clonotype turned up many times. The chain has TRBV29-1 and TRBJ2-1, with 10 bases matching TRBD2. The V gene end was trimmed by 4 bases and the J gene end by 6 bases; junction bases not matched to a gene: 6. In germline, CDR1 is SQVTM, CDR2 ANQGSEA. The CDR3 is 14 residues long. CDR3 DNA: TGCAGCGTTGTCCCTAGCGGGGGTTTCAATGAGCAGTTCTTC. It yields the protein CSVVPSGGFNEQFF.

This clonotype was counted ten times or more. V gene TRBV5-1 combines with J gene TRBJ2-2; perhaps TRBD2 as D (7 bases). The CDR3 has 18 residues. V was shortened by 1 base and J by 0 bases, with 16 bases between the two germline ends. Per germline, CDR1 SGHRS and CDR2 YFSETQ. Here the CDR3 reads CASSLNPTGTTNTGELFF. CDR3 sequence (DNA): TGCGCCAGCAGCTTGAACCCAACAGGGACTACGAACACCGGGGAGCTGTTTTTT.

V and J are TRBV7-2 and TRBJ2-5, with TRBD2 matching over 7 bases. CDR1 is SGHTA, CDR2 FQGNSA, per germline. V lost 7 bases and J lost 4; bases outside the gene matches: 12. The CDR3 has 15 amino acids. This chain's CDR3 is CASNSGTNGIETQYF. CDR3 DNA sequence: TGTGCCAGCAACTCCGGGACTAATGGAATAGAGACCCAGTACTTC.

This clonotype was counted many times. V is TRBV5-1 and J is TRBJ2-1; D may be TRBD2 (6 bases). Germline V gene lookup returns CDR1 SGHRS and CDR2 YFSETQ. Trimming pared 2 bases from V and 9 bases from J, leaving 21 bases between. The CDR3 length is 16 residues. CDR3 amino acids: CASSFSSTPVGGEQFF. CDR3 nucleotide sequence: TGCGCCAGCAGCTTCTCCTCTACCCCGGTCGGGGGTGAGCAGTTCTTC.

Ten or more counts support this clonotype. The chain uses TRBV7-2 and TRBJ2-1; D possibly corresponds to TRBD1 (5 bases). V lost 7 bases and J 4 bases, leaving 17 bases between the germline ends. This CDR3 contains 15 residues. Germline lookup yields CDR1 SGHTA and CDR2 FQGNSA. The CDR3 here is CASTLVGAIYNEQFF. CDR3 DNA: TGTGCCAGCACGTTAGTAGGGGCCATATACAATGAGCAGTTCTTC. Supplemented by reference TRBV7-2 and TRBJ2-1, the full variable domain reads GAGVSQSPSNKVTEKGKDVELRCDPISGHTALYWYRQSLGQGLEFLIYFQGNSAPDKSGLPSDRFSAERTGGSVSTLTIQRTQQEDSAVYLCASTLVGAIYNEQFFGPGTRLTVL.

The V and J genes are TRBV12-3 or TRBV12-4 and TRBJ1-2; D gene ambiguous. The CDR3 runs to 12 residues. V was pared by 4 bases and J by 6 bases, with 9 bases between. CDR3 amino acids: CASSSGNHGYTF. CDR3 nucleotides: TGTGCCAGCAGTTCCGGAAACCATGGCTACACCTTC.

This clonotype was seen ten or more times. This chain joins TRBV5-1 and TRBJ2-2; D ambiguous. The V gene's germline CDR1 is SGHRS and CDR2 YFSETQ. V was shortened by 4 bases and J by 0 bases, with 4 bases between the two germline ends. The CDR3 is 13 amino acids. This CDR3 reads CASSPSNTGELFF. The CDR3 region has the DNA TGCGCCAGCAGCCCCTCGAACACCGGGGAGCTGTTTTTT.

This clonotype was picked up a small number of times. The rearrangement links TRBV5-6 to TRBJ2-3; possible D gene TRBD2, 5 bases. V lost 1 base and J lost 5, with 11 bases in between. The CDR3 has 14 residues. Germline CDR1 reads SGHDT; CDR2 reads YYEEEE. Written as DNA, the CDR3 is TGTGCCAGCAGCTTGCCGGGGTACGGAGATACGCAGTATTTT. Translation gives CASSLPGYGDTQYF.

The chain is built from TRBV12-3 or TRBV12-4 and TRBJ2-2; 8 bases match TRBD1. V was clipped by 7 bases and J by 6 bases; unmatched bases: 7. This CDR3 contains 14 residues. The CDR3 coding sequence is TGTGCCAGCACACCGGGACAGGCCCCCGGGGAGCTGTTTTTT. Translation: CASTPGQAPGELFF.

The rearrangement uses TRBV7-2 and TRBJ2-2, with 7 positions matching TRBD1. J lost 6 bases, V lost 3 bases, and 4 bases had no gene match. Germline CDR1 SGHTA, CDR2 FQGNSA. This CDR3 has 14 residues. CDR3 in DNA: TGTGCCAGCAGCTTCGAGGGGGCGCCCGGGGAGCTGTTTTTT. Amino acid sequence: CASSFEGAPGELFF.

This clonotype showed up just a few times. This rearrangement joins TRBV5-1 to TRBJ1-1; D may be TRBD1 (5 bases). Germline CDR1 SGHRS, CDR2 YFSETQ. The CDR3 covers 13 residues. The germline V and J ends were trimmed by 0 bases and 10 bases, with 13 bases remaining between them. For the CDR3, the DNA is TGCGCCAGCAGCTTGGCCGGGGGGGACTCAGCTTTCTTT. Translation: CASSLAGGDSAFF.

This clonotype has only a few counts. The rearrangement uses TRBV20-1 and TRBJ1-6; D is unclear. The length of the CDR3 is 16 residues. In germline, CDR1 is DFQATT, CDR2 SNEGSKA (reference sequence). The V gene lost 0 bases and the J gene lost 1 base, with 10 bases spanning the gap. The CDR3: CSARDPSGSYNSPLHF. In DNA form, the CDR3 reads TGCAGTGCTAGAGATCCCTCGGGTTCCTATAATTCACCCCTCCACTTT.

This chain links TRBV3-1 with TRBJ1-3, with D perhaps matching TRBD1 (6 bases). The CDR3 is 13 residues long. The V gene's germline CDR1 is LGHDT and CDR2 YNNKEL (reference sequence). Trimming left V 3 bases short and J 8 bases short, with 11 bases between. This CDR3 reads CASSQREGDTIYF. The DNA for the CDR3 is TGTGCCAGCAGCCAGAGAGAGGGGGACACCATATATTTT. Full variable domain (rest looked up from reference TRBV3-1 and TRBJ1-3): DTAVSQTPKYLVTQMGNDKSIKCEQNLGHDTMYWYKQDSKKFLKIMFSYNNKELIINETVPNRFSPKSPDKAHLNLHINSLELGDSAVYFCASSQREGDTIYFGEGSWLTVV.

This clonotype was picked up many times. V is TRBV7-2 and J is TRBJ2-1, with D perhaps assigned TRBD1 or TRBD2 (5 bases each). V lost 1 base, J lost 0 bases, and 13 bases lay in between. CDR3 length equals 17 residues. Germline V gene data show CDR1 as SGHTA and CDR2 as FQGNSA. CDR3: CASSLGLGVSSYNEQFF. CDR3 nucleotides: TGTGCCAGCAGCTTAGGGCTGGGGGTAAGCTCCTACAATGAGCAGTTCTTC.

This clonotype was observed a handful of times. The chain is built from TRBV12-3 or TRBV12-4 and TRBJ2-3; D gene ambiguous. The germline V and J ends were trimmed by 6 bases and 4 bases, with 14 bases remaining between them. The CDR3 covers 14 residues. The DNA of the CDR3 is TGTGCCAGCAGCGCCAGGTCCGGGCCAGATACGCAGTATTTT. Translated: CASSARSGPDTQYF.

This clonotype came up a few times. The chain is built from TRBV7-2 and TRBJ2-3, with D possibly TRBD2 on 6 matching bases. The V end was cut by 3 bases, the J end by 2 bases, with 9 bases between. From germline, CDR1 is SGHTA and CDR2 FQGNSA. The CDR3 extends over 14 amino acids. This CDR3 reads CASSFGLPTDTQYF. Written as DNA, the CDR3 is TGTGCCAGCAGCTTCGGACTACCCACAGATACGCAGTATTTT.